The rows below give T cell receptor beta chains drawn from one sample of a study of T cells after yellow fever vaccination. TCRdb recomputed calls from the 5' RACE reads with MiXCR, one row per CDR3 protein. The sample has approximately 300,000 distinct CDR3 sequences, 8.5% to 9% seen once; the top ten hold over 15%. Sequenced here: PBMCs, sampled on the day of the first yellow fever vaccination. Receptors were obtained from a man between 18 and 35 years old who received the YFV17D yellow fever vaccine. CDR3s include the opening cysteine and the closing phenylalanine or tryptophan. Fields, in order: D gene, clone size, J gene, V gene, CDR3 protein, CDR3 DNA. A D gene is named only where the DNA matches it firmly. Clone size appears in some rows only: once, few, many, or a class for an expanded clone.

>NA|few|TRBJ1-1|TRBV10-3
CAIRTRNTEAFF
TGTGCCATCAGAACACGGAACACTGAAGCTTTCTTT
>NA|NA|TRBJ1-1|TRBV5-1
CASSLSLMNTEAFF
TGCGCCAGCAGCTTGAGTTTAATGAACACTGAAGCTTTCTTT
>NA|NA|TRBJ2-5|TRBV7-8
CASSFVTPLRTQYF
TGTGCCAGCAGCTTCGTAACCCCGCTAAGGACCCAGTACTTC
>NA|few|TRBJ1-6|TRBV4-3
CASSQRTDSPLHF
TGCGCCAGCAGCCAAAGGACGGACTCACCCCTCCACTTT
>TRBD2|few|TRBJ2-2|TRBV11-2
CASSLDGSGGANTGELFF
TGTGCCAGCAGCTTAGATGGGTCGGGGGGGGCGAACACCGGGGAGCTGTTTTTT
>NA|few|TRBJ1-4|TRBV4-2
CASSQEGSPATNEKLFF
TGTGCCAGCAGCCAAGAGGGGTCCCCAGCAACTAATGAAAAACTGTTTTTT
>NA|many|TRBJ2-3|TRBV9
CASSLRQSTDTQYF
TGTGCCAGCAGCCTACGACAGAGCACAGATACGCAGTATTTT
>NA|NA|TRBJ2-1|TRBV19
CASQPPGPGEQFF
TGTGCCAGTCAACCCCCTGGGCCGGGCGAGCAGTTCTTC
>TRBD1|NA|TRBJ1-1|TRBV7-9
CASSLRGQGNMNTEAFF
TGTGCCAGCAGCTTACGGGGACAGGGAAACATGAACACTGAAGCTTTCTTT
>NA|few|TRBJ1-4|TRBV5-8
CASSSGGDNEKLFF
TGTGCCAGCAGCTCGGGGGGGGACAATGAAAAACTGTTTTTT
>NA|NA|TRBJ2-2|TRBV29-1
CSVVGYTNTGELFF
TGCAGCGTTGTAGGGTACACGAACACCGGGGAGCTGTTTTTT
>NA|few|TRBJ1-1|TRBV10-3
CAISATGASTEAFF
TGTGCCATCAGTGCGACCGGGGCGTCGACTGAAGCTTTCTTT
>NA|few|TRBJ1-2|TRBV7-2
CASSSGRAYGYTF
TGTGCCAGCAGTTCCGGACGGGCCTATGGCTACACCTTC
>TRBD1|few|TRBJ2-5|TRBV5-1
CASSSSRQGGTQYF
TGCGCCAGCAGTTCCTCCCGACAGGGCGGGACCCAGTACTTC
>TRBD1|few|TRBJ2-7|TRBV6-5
CASSTLRQGMIREQYF
TGTGCCAGCAGTACCCTCAGACAGGGAATGATTCGCGAGCAGTACTTC
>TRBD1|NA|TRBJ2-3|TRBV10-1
CASSVGTGGGDTQYF
TGCGCCAGCAGTGTTGGGACAGGGGGCGGAGATACGCAGTATTTT
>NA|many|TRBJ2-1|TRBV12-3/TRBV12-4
CASSLSSGGKTYNEQFF
TGTGCCAGCAGTTTGAGTTCGGGGGGCAAAACCTACAATGAGCAGTTCTTC
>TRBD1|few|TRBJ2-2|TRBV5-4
CASSMDRGPFLTGELFF
TGTGCCAGCAGCATGGACAGGGGGCCCTTTTTGACCGGGGAGCTGTTTTTT